The clone carrying this TCR beta chain was seen at least ten times. Researchers amplified the TCR beta CDR3 regions from RNA transcripts. HTBI primers drove first-round RT-PCR of the TCR CDR3. MiXCR was run by TCRdb on the multiplex PCR reads, yielding one entry per CDR3 protein. Of under 400,000 distinct CDR3 sequences listed, 16% were seen once; the top ten hold approximately 31%. This sample was taken from a study of T cells in Graves' hyperthyroidism and ophthalmopathy. Between the trimmed V and J ends, which lost 7 bases and 0 bases, there was a span of 16 bases. The germline V gene has CDR1 SGHRS and CDR2 YFSETQ. The CDR3 consists of 15 residues.

The chain uses TRBV5-1 and TRBJ1-2; TRBD1 might be the D (6 bases). The TCR sequence derives from a man aged 25-40 years with Graves' hyperthyroidism. Sequenced sample: blood. This CDR3 is CASRRGSSPNYGYTF. The CDR3 coding sequence is TGCGCCAGCCGAAGGGGGTCTTCCCCTAACTATGGCTACACCTTC.